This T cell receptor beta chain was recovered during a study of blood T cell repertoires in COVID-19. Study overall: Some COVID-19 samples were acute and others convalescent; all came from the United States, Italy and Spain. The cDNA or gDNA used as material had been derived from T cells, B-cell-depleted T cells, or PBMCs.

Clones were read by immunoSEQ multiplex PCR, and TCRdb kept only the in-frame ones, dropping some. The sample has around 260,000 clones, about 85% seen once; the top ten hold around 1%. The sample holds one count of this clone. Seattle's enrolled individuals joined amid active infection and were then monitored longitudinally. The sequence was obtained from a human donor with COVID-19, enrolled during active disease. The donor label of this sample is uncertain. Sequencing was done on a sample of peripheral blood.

In DNA form, the CDR3 reads TGTGCCAGCAAAGCGGTTCAGACCGAAGAGACCCAGTACTTC. Amino acid sequence: CASKAVQTEETQYF. This chain links TRBV2 with TRBJ2-5; tentatively, D is TRBD2 (5 bases). Germline values: CDR1 SNHLY, CDR2 FYNNEI. The CDR3 contains 14 residues. The germline V and J ends were trimmed by 7 bases and 3 bases, with 15 bases remaining between them.